The clone carrying this T cell receptor (beta chain) has just a few counts. V was cut by 2 bases and J by 4 bases, with 8 bases left in between. The CDR3 is made up of 13 amino acids. The data were obtained in a study of blood T cell repertoires in COVID-19. Whole-study context: T cells, B-cell-depleted T cells, or PBMCs supplied cDNA or gDNA.

How the authors handled the data: Reference gene primer amplification gave estimated nucleated cell counts. Data came from immunoSEQ multiplex PCR; TCRdb stores just in-frame clones and leaves some out. V, J and clone size were drawn from that table, and D and trimming were deduced from the DNA. Of about 210,000 clones listed, 70% to 90% are singletons. The genes are TRBV12-3 or TRBV12-4 and TRBJ1-2; unclear D gene. Material for sequencing was peripheral blood. The receptor was derived from a man aged 40-49 years with acute or convalescent COVID-19. CDR3 nucleotide sequence: TGTGCCAGCAGTTTATCGGCGGTCTATGGCTACACCTTC. It specifies CASSLSAVYGYTF.